The rows below give T cell receptor beta chains drawn from one sample of a study of control samples from healthy donors and cancer patients. The protocol was immunoSEQ multiplex PCR, while the TCRdb copy is restricted to in-frame clones and leaves out a portion. The data show about 150,000 clones, around 94% seen once. The specimen sequenced was blood. The origin of the receptors is a woman between 18 and 29 years old in good health. Each CDR3 is given with its conserved first and last residue. D genes are given only for firm matches. The size of a clone is reported for some rows only, either as once, few or many, or as a class for expanded clones.

TRBV7-2	.	13	TRBJ1-5	.	CASSDFSNQPQHF	TGTGCCAGCAGTGATTTTAGCAATCAGCCCCAGCATTTT
TRBV7-8	.	15	TRBJ1-5	.	CASSLYTGAPAAQHF	TGTGCCAGCAGCTTATATACGGGGGCGCCCGCCGCCCAGCATTTT
TRBV5-6	.	14	TRBJ1-2	.	CASSLEGVVQDYTF	TGTGCCAGCAGCTTGGAGGGGGTAGTTCAGGACTACACCTTC
TRBV10-3	.	16	TRBJ2-7	.	CAISAHGPGGRDEQYF	TGTGCCATCAGTGCCCATGGTCCCGGGGGCAGGGACGAGCAGTACTTC
TRBV12-3/TRBV12-4	.	12	TRBJ1-2	.	CASSFGLYGYTF	TGTGCCAGCAGTTTTGGTCTTTATGGCTACACCTTC
TRBV7-3	.	15	TRBJ1-4	.	CASRVARADNEKLFF	TGTGCCAGCAGGGTTGCCAGGGCAGATAATGAAAAACTGTTTTTT
TRBV12-5	.	13	TRBJ2-3	once	CASGYGSTDTQYF	TGTGCTAGTGGTTATGGAAGCACAGATACGCAGTATTTT
TRBV7-9	.	15	TRBJ1-1	.	CASSWWRGLNTEAFF	TGTGCCAGCAGCTGGTGGAGGGGCCTGAACACTGAAGCTTTCTTT
TRBV5-1	.	15	TRBJ1-2	.	CASSKLTGGDYGYTF	TGCGCCAGCAGCAAGTTGACAGGAGGGGACTATGGCTACACCTTC
TRBV10-3	.	15	TRBJ1-5	.	CAISESGGSDQPQHF	TGTGCCATCAGTGAGTCAGGGGGGTCCGATCAGCCCCAGCATTTT
TRBV4-2	TRBD2	16	TRBJ2-1	.	CASSHISGGGFNEQFF	TGTGCCAGCAGCCACATAAGCGGGGGGGGTTTTAATGAGCAGTTCTTC
TRBV4-2	.	14	TRBJ2-1	.	CASSQEGPRNEQFF	TGTGCCAGCAGCCAAGAGGGCCCTCGGAATGAGCAGTTCTTC
TRBV15	TRBD1	15	TRBJ2-5	.	CATSSGGSGQETQYF	TGTGCCACCAGCTCAGGGGGCTCAGGGCAAGAGACCCAGTACTTC
TRBV6-1	.	15	TRBJ2-1	.	CASSEEGTVYNEQFF	TGTGCCAGCAGTGAAGAAGGGACGGTCTACAATGAGCAGTTCTTC
TRBV7-2	.	14	TRBJ2-1	.	CASSLGPLTGEQFF	TGTGCCAGCAGCTTAGGCCCTCTAACGGGGGAGCAGTTCTTC
TRBV7-9	.	15	TRBJ1-5	.	CASSRGRDANQPQHF	TGTGCCAGCAGTCGGGGCAGGGATGCCAATCAGCCCCAGCATTTT
TRBV7-2	.	15	TRBJ1-3	.	CASSLESISGNTIYF	TGTGCCAGCAGCTTAGAGTCTATCTCTGGAAACACCATATATTTT
TRBV7-2	.	14	TRBJ2-1	.	CASVMGGSSNEQFF	TGTGCCAGCGTAATGGGCGGGTCCTCCAATGAGCAGTTCTTC
TRBV25-1	.	12	TRBJ1-1	few	CASSPEGTEAFF	TGTGCCAGCAGTCCAGAAGGGACTGAAGCTTTCTTT
TRBV5-1	.	13	TRBJ1-2	.	CASSRAAVYGYTF	TGCGCCAGCAGCCGGGCGGCAGTGTATGGCTACACCTTC
TRBV19	TRBD1	14	TRBJ1-1	.	CASSFRQGNSEAFF	TGTGCCAGTAGTTTTCGACAGGGTAACTCTGAAGCTTTCTTT
TRBV5-5	TRBD2	13	TRBJ2-7	.	CASSASWGGEQYF	TGTGCCAGCAGCGCCTCGTGGGGGGGCGAGCAGTACTTC
TRBV7-3	TRBD2	15	TRBJ2-3	.	CASSLGLAGTDTQYF	TGTGCCAGCAGCTTAGGTCTAGCGGGCACAGATACGCAGTATTTT
TRBV27	.	13	TRBJ1-2	.	CASSSGVDYGYTF	TGTGCCAGCAGTTCCGGGGTTGACTATGGCTACACCTTC
TRBV2	.	11	TRBJ2-3	.	CASSFTDTQYF	TGTGCCAGCAGTTTCACAGATACGCAGTATTTT
TRBV18	TRBD2	13	TRBJ2-1	.	CASSPSSGGAKFF	TGTGCCAGCTCACCTTCTAGCGGGGGGGCGAAGTTCTTC
TRBV9	.	16	TRBJ2-7	.	CASSPRIGFQDNEQYF	TGTGCCAGCAGCCCGAGAATTGGGTTCCAAGACAACGAGCAGTACTTC
TRBV7-9	.	14	TRBJ1-1	.	CASSLGVVSTEAFF	TGTGCCAGCAGCTTAGGGGTCGTGAGCACTGAAGCTTTCTTT
TRBV20-1	.	11	TRBJ1-2	.	CSAQDVYGYTF	TGCAGTGCCCAAGACGTCTATGGCTACACCTTC
TRBV15	.	15	TRBJ2-7	.	CATSRDNALGKEQYF	TGTGCCACCAGCAGAGATAATGCGTTGGGGAAGGAGCAGTACTTC
TRBV28	.	17	TRBJ1-5	.	CASSLSPRGLWNQPQHF	TGTGCCAGCAGTTTATCTCCCAGAGGGTTATGGAATCAGCCCCAGCATTTT
TRBV6-6	TRBD1	16	TRBJ1-2	.	CASSPRTGGTNYGYTF	TGTGCCAGCAGTCCCCGGACAGGGGGAACTAACTATGGCTACACCTTC
TRBV7-2	.	17	TRBJ1-1	once	CASSLAGMDYRPVKAFF	TGTGCCAGCAGCTTAGCGGGAATGGACTATCGCCCTGTTAAAGCTTTCTTT
TRBV4-1	TRBD1	13	TRBJ2-7	.	CASTRGTGSEQYF	TGCGCCAGCACCCGCGGGACAGGGTCCGAGCAGTACTTC
TRBV13	TRBD1	16	TRBJ1-6	.	CASSPSPGGGSSPLHF	TGTGCCAGCAGCCCCAGCCCCGGAGGGGGCAGTTCACCCCTCCACTTT
TRBV6-2/TRBV6-3	TRBD1	15	TRBJ1-6	.	CASSETGGEDSPLHF	TGTGCCAGCAGTGAGACAGGGGGCGAGGATTCACCCCTCCACTTT
TRBV5-1	TRBD2	16	TRBJ2-3	.	CASSLGTSGGTDTQYF	TGCGCCAGCAGCTTGGGGACTAGCGGGGGCACAGATACGCAGTATTTT
TRBV29-1	.	12	TRBJ2-1	.	CSVNGAGNEQFF	TGCAGCGTTAATGGGGCCGGGAATGAGCAGTTCTTC
TRBV19	.	13	TRBJ1-4	once	CASSPDGTQKLFF	TGTGCCAGTAGTCCAGACGGTACCCAAAAACTGTTTTTT
TRBV5-4	TRBD1	14	TRBJ1-5	.	CASSTGQGVKPQHF	TGTGCCAGCAGCACGGGACAGGGGGTTAAGCCCCAGCATTTT
TRBV3-1/TRBV3-2	.	15	TRBJ2-7	.	CASSQLQRPTYEQYF	TGTGCCAGCAGCCAGCTACAACGCCCAACCTACGAGCAGTACTTC
TRBV11-2	TRBD1	18	TRBJ2-7	few	CASSPLARDRGRGYEQYF	TGTGCCAGCAGCCCCTTGGCCAGGGACAGGGGCCGAGGGTACGAGCAGTACTTC
TRBV25-1	.	16	TRBJ1-2	.	CASSGYSGRPSRGYTF	TGTGCCAGCAGTGGCTATTCCGGGCGGCCTTCCAGGGGCTACACCTTC
TRBV7-8	.	20	TRBJ2-1	.	CASSLGVVQLTGRGGKEQFF	TGTGCCAGCAGCTTAGGAGTTGTCCAATTGACAGGCCGGGGAGGAAAGGAGCAGTTCTTC
TRBV28	.	16	TRBJ1-5	.	CASSYWQGQGNQPQHF	TGTGCCAGCAGTTACTGGCAGGGGCAAGGCAATCAGCCCCAGCATTTT